A selection of T cell receptor beta chains follows, all from one sample in a study of T cell responses to AZD1222 COVID-19 vaccine. Libraries were prepared by immunoSEQ multiplex PCR; TCRdb keeps only in-frame clonotypes and omits some of them. The table includes some 45,000 clones, roughly 87% detected once. Sequencing was performed on peripheral blood, taken 28 days after the second AZD1222 dose. These receptors all come from an adult who received the AZD1222 COVID-19 vaccine. CDR3s include the opening cysteine and the closing phenylalanine or tryptophan. Fields, in order: V gene, J gene, D gene, clone size, CDR3 DNA, CDR3 protein. The D gene is left open where the match is weak. Only some rows state a clone size, as once, few, many or a class for expanded clones.

>TRBV10-1|TRBJ2-2|NA|NA
TGCGCCAGTCGGGACGGTTACGGGGAGCTGTTTTTT
CASRDGYGELFF
>TRBV5-1|TRBJ2-7|NA|NA
TGCGCCAGCAGCCCGGGGACGGGGGCCTACGAGCAGTACTTC
CASSPGTGAYEQYF
>TRBV20-1|TRBJ2-3|NA|NA
TGCAGTGCTAGTGACCGGGGGCCGGCAGATACGCAGTATTTT
CSASDRGPADTQYF
>TRBV5-1|TRBJ1-6|NA|NA
TGCGCCAGCACCTGGTCCCCTGGGGATTCTTCACCCCTCCACTTT
CASTWSPGDSSPLHF
>TRBV5-4|TRBJ1-2|TRBD1|NA
TGTGCCAGCAGCCCCGACAGGGGCTCTGACTACACCTTC
CASSPDRGSDYTF
>TRBV15|TRBJ1-2|NA|NA
TGTGCCACCAGCAGAGGGACGTCCGAGTATGGCTACACCTTC
CATSRGTSEYGYTF
>TRBV6-4|TRBJ2-3|NA|few
TGTGCCAGCAGCGCGGGACAAGACACAGATACGCAGTATTTT
CASSAGQDTDTQYF
>TRBV12-5|TRBJ1-6|NA|NA
TGTGCTAGTGGTTTGGAGGGAATCAATAATTCACCCCTCCACTTT
CASGLEGINNSPLHF
>TRBV11-3|TRBJ2-2|NA|NA
TGTGCCAGCAGCTTAGATGGGAGCACCGGGGAGCTGTTTTTT
CASSLDGSTGELFF
>TRBV7-2|TRBJ2-1|NA|NA
TGTGCCAGCAGCCCGGAGGCTGCCCACAATGAGCAGTTCTTC
CASSPEAAHNEQFF
>TRBV7-9|TRBJ1-5|NA|NA
TGTGCCAGCAGCTTAGATGGGGGGATCGGTCAGCCCCAGCATTTT
CASSLDGGIGQPQHF
>TRBV9|TRBJ2-2|TRBD1|few
TGTGCCAGCAGCACAGGGGCCGGGGAGCTGTTTTTT
CASSTGAGELFF
>TRBV11-2|TRBJ1-5|NA|once
TGTGCCAGCAGCTCCCCGTTGGGGGCCGGGGGCAATCAGCCCCAGCATTTT
CASSSPLGAGGNQPQHF
>TRBV7-2|TRBJ2-2|NA|NA
TGTGCCAGCAGGATAGAGGCCCAGCGGGTGCTAACCGGGGAGCTGTTTTTT
CASRIEAQRVLTGELFF
>TRBV6-5|TRBJ1-5|NA|NA
TGTGCCAGCAGACGGGACGTTAGCAATCAGCCCCAGCATTTT
CASRRDVSNQPQHF
>TRBV4-2|TRBJ1-1|NA|NA
TGTGCCAGCAGCCAAGGAGGGTCGGGAGAGACTGAAGCTTTCTTT
CASSQGGSGETEAFF